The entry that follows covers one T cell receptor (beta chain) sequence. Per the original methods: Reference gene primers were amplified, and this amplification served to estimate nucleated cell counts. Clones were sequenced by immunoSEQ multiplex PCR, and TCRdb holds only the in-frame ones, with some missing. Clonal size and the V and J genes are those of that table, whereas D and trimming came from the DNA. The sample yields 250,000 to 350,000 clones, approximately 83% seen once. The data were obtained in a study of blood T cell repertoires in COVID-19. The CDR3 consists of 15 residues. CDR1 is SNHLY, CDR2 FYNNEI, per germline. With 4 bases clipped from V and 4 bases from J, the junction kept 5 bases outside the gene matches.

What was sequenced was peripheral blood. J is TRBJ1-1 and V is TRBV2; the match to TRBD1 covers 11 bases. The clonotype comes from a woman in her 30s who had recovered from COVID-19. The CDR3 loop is CASSGTGGWVTEAFF. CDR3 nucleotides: TGTGCCAGCAGTGGGACAGGGGGCTGGGTCACTGAAGCTTTCTTT.